What follows describes a single T cell receptor beta chain. This clone was picked up one time. Which antigen it targets is not known. No qualities accompany the bases; no much larger clone lies one base away. The sample belongs to a study of identifying expanded T cells in peripheral blood (dated by TCRdb to the late 2010s). Concerning the study at large: Separate aliquots of the same genomic DNA pool were sequenced to produce technical replicates, and four replicates were compared in pairs.

The immunoSEQ Assay, which uses bias-controlled multiplex PCR amplification of genomic DNA, was used to profile TCRbeta CDR3 regions. The paper's data handling went like this. To quantify the absolute abundance of each unique TCRbeta CDR3 region, the sequences were collapsed and filtered. Differential abundance was tested with two models: a binomial (Fisher-equivalent) model and a beta-binomial model that adds time-dependent variance fitted from healthy donors. Clones with fewer than 5 combined templates were removed, and differential abundance was called for clones with a Benjamini-Hochberg FDR below 0.01. In the beta-binomial model, variance was expressed as a function of the total template count across the two samples, in the form v = (b*log(k)+a)^2. The table comes from immuneACCESS by way of TCRdb, which keeps in-frame sequences with V and J called. Part of the clones is missing from these tables; in studies checked, under half for an unresolved V gene and the rest for unknown reasons. Clone size and V and J calls were adopted from that table, with D and trimming inferred from the DNA. This sample lists about 110,000 clones; around 90% were detected once. The ten largest clonotypes hold 6.5% to 9% of the sample.

Study-wide conclusions, independent of this receptor: Across all healthy-donor time intervals, the beta-binomial model significantly cut both the number of clones called differentially abundant and the false-positive rate. Across all healthy donors, variance in clone template counts between approximately 2-week samples was found to increase significantly with total template count. The authors expected that biological variance in healthy repertoires might rise further over much longer intervals, such as months to years. The binomial model flagged approximately 1.2 differentially abundant clones between technical replicates but 15 to 17 over approximately 2 weeks and 19 over four weeks.

No immune events, such as infections, were documented for the healthy donors during the collection period. Blood repertoires from healthy donors were used as a training cohort for calibrating time-dependent variance in a beta-binomial model of differential abundance of T-cell clones. The training cohort included 10 or so healthy donors, of whom 3 were female and 7 were male. The donors were between roughly 25 and 65 years old, with an average age of around 42 years. Whole blood from each healthy donor was obtained from a commercial supplier and was collected at three time points roughly 14 days apart. For immunosequencing, genomic DNA was extracted from whole blood that had not been sorted. The CDR3 covers 16 residues, taking in both the cysteine and the phenylalanine. The DNA shown is the 48-base CDR3, in frame from base 1. Trimming costs V 4 bases and J 0 bases, and their ends lie 13 bases apart. From the germline V gene, CDR1 is MGHRA and CDR2 is YSYEKL.

This TCR came from a person aged 18 to 70 in good health. The sample was blood. The chain is assembled from TRBV4-1 and TRBJ1-3; the D gene lacks a confident call. The CDR3 sequence is CASSRPDLLSGNTIYF. The bases are TGCGCCAGCAGCCGCCCGGACTTACTCTCTGGAAACACCATATATTTT.